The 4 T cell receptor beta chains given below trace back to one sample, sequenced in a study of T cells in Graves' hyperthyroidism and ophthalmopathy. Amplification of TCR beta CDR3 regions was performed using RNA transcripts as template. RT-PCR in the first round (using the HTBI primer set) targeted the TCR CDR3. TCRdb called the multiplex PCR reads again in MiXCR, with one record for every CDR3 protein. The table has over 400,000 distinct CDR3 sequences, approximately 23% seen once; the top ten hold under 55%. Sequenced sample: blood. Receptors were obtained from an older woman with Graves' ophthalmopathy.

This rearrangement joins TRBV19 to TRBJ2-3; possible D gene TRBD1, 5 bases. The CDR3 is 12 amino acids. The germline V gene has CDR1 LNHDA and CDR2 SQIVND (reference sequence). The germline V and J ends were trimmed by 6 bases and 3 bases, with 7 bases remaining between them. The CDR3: CASRGVTDTQYF. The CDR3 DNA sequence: TGTGCCAGTAGAGGGGTTACAGATACGCAGTATTTT. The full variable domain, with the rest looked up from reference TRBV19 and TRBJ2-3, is DGGITQSPKYLFRKEGQNVTLSCEQNLNHDAMYWYRQDPGQGLRLIYYSQIVNDFQKGDIAEGYSVSREKKESFPLTVTSAQKNPTAFYLCASRGVTDTQYFGPGTRLTVL.

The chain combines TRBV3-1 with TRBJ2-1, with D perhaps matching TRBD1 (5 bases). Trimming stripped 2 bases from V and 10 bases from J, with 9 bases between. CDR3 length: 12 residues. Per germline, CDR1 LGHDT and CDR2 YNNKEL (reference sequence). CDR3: CASSQQGREQFF. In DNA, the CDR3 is TGTGCCAGCAGCCAACAGGGCCGGGAGCAGTTCTTC.

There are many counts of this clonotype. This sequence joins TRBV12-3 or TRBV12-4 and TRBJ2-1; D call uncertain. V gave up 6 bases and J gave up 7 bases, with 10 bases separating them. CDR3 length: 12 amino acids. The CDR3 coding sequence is TGTGCCAGCAGCACGTCACGAAATGAGCAGTTCTTC. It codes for CASSTSRNEQFF.

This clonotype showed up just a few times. As DNA, the CDR3 is TGCGCCAGCAGCAATACGGGACAGGGGGCGACCACTGAAGCTTTCTTT. Translated: CASSNTGQGATTEAFF. This rearrangement joins TRBV5-1 to TRBJ1-1; 12 positions match TRBD1. From germline, CDR1 is SGHRS and CDR2 YFSETQ. V shed 4 bases and J 4 bases; nucleotides not matched to a gene: 8. CDR3 length: 16 amino acids.